The 10 T cell receptor beta chains listed next were all sequenced from one sample in a study of OX40 agonist ivuxolimab in advanced cancers. The library was generated by the immunoSEQ multiplex PCR assay. Here the immuneACCESS table is served through TCRdb, limited to in-frame sequences with V and J called. Missing clones are a known gap in these copies; in checked studies unresolved V genes cover under half, and the rest lacks a known reason. Counted in this sample were 60,000 to 80,000 clones; approximately 82% of them appeared once. Of the sample, around 1.5% is held by the ten largest clones. Sample: CD4+ or CD8+ T cells sorted from blood, taken in a trial of the OX40 agonist ivuxolimab. Receptor source: an adult with an advanced solid tumor such as melanoma, head and neck, liver or kidney cancer.

This chain links TRBV7-2 with TRBJ2-1, with 7 bases aligning to TRBD1. Looked up from germline, CDR1 is SGHTA and CDR2 is FQGNSA. This CDR3 spans 16 amino acids. Trimming removed 2 bases from V and 2 bases from J; junction bases left unmatched: 6. The CDR3 protein is CASSLSSGTAYNEQFF. As DNA, the CDR3 is TGTGCCAGCAGCTTAAGCTCTGGGACAGCCTACAATGAGCAGTTCTTC.

The CDR3: CASNLDSYNEQFF. In DNA, the CDR3 is TGTGCCAGCAACCTGGACAGCTACAATGAGCAGTTCTTC. The chain links TRBV7-2 to TRBJ2-1, with D perhaps TRBD1 (6 bases). Germline lookup yields CDR1 SGHTA and CDR2 FQGNSA. CDR3 length equals 13 residues. V shed 7 bases and J shed 3 bases, with 10 bases lying between them.

The rearrangement links TRBV2 to TRBJ2-2, with TRBD2 matching 11 bases. In germline, CDR1 is SNHLY, CDR2 FYNNEI. The CDR3 spans 15 residues. The V gene end was trimmed by 6 bases and the J gene end by 5 bases; junction bases not matched to a gene: 5. CDR3 sequence: CASSQLAGVTGELFF. The DNA of the CDR3 is TGTGCCAGCAGCCAACTAGCGGGAGTAACCGGGGAGCTGTTTTTT.

The CDR3 sequence is CASSPSAATNEQFF. The CDR3 DNA sequence: TGTGCCAGTAGCCCCAGCGCCGCGACTAATGAGCAGTTCTTC. The chain employs TRBV19 and TRBJ2-1; D is unclear. The length of the CDR3 is 14 residues. Germline CDR1 is LNHDA and CDR2 is SQIVND (reference sequence). Trimming cost V 6 bases and J 7 bases, with 16 bases left between them.

The V gene is TRBV10-2, the J gene TRBJ1-3; the D is unclear. Germline lookup yields CDR1 WSHSY and CDR2 SAAADI. Trimming stripped 3 bases from V and 3 bases from J, with 3 bases between. The CDR3 has 12 residues. CDR3 in amino acids: CASSDSGNTIYF. In DNA form, the CDR3 reads TGCGCCAGCAGTGACAGTGGAAACACCATATATTTT.

This clone appeared once. The chain has TRBV14 and TRBJ1-4; possibly TRBD1 for D (6 bases). Germline CDR1 is SGHDN and CDR2 is FVKESK. The CDR3 runs to 16 residues. V lost 4 bases, J lost 7 bases, and 19 bases lay in between. CDR3 coding DNA: TGTGCCAGCAGCCCCCTAGGGGGGCTTCTGGGTGAAAAACTGTTTTTT. This codes for CASSPLGGLLGEKLFF. Combining the CDR3 with reference TRBV14 and TRBJ1-4 gives the whole variable domain EAGVTQFPSHSVIEKGQTVTLRCDPISGHDNLYWYRRVMGKEIKFLLHFVKESKQDESGMPNNRFLAERTGGTYSTLKVQPAELEDSGVYFCASSPLGGLLGEKLFFGSGTQLSVL.

The chain recombines TRBV28 with TRBJ1-2; D remains unclear. The V gene lost 10 bases and the J gene lost 3 bases, with 12 bases spanning the gap. The CDR3 totals 12 residues. The germline V gene encodes CDR1 MDHEN and CDR2 SYDVKM. The CDR3 nucleotides read TGTGCCACCTCGCGAAGGGACTATGGCTACACCTTC. Its translation is CATSRRDYGYTF.

This chain connects TRBV10-3 to TRBJ1-4; D remains ambiguous. Germline assignment: CDR1 ENHRY and CDR2 SYGVKD. CDR3 length equals 15 residues. Deletions cut 3 bases from V and 6 bases from J, with 14 bases between. The CDR3 loop reads CAISDPTRRHEKLFF. The CDR3 DNA reads as TGTGCCATCAGTGATCCGACCCGGAGACATGAAAAACTGTTTTTT.

The chain carries TRBV11-2 and TRBJ2-1, with 9 nucleotides matching TRBD1. Trimming cost V 4 bases and J 12 bases; bases outside gene matches: 10. The germline CDR1 and CDR2 sequences are SGHAT and FQNNGV. The CDR3 loop spans 14 amino acids. CDR3: CASSSPGTGRVQFF. In DNA form, the CDR3 reads TGTGCCAGCAGCTCCCCCGGGACAGGGAGGGTGCAGTTCTTC.

In this sample, this clone turned up a few times. This chain connects TRBV30 to TRBJ1-3; D gene ambiguous. CDR3 length equals 11 residues. Between the trimmed V and J ends, which lost 5 bases and 6 bases, there was a span of 8 bases. The germline CDR1 and CDR2 sequences are GTSNPN and SVGIG (reference sequence). CDR3 nucleotide sequence: TGTGCCTGGGGGCGGGCAAACACCATATATTTT. Translating it yields CAWGRANTIYF.